A single sample is the source of the 10 T cell receptor beta chains below, sequenced in a study of blood T cell repertoires in COVID-19. Clones were sequenced by immunoSEQ multiplex PCR, and TCRdb holds only the in-frame ones, with some missing. In the table there are 70,000 to 95,000 clones, roughly 90% of which are singletons. Input material: peripheral blood. These receptors came from a human donor with active COVID-19. The donor label of this sample is uncertain.

The rearrangement links TRBV5-5 to TRBJ1-2; 7 nucleotides align to TRBD1. The germline CDR1 and CDR2 sequences are SGHKS and YYEKEE (reference sequence). Losses at the gene ends were 4 bases for V and 3 bases for J; bases not matched to a gene: 9. The CDR3 has 15 residues. The CDR3 is CASSPQTGLHYGYTF. The CDR3 DNA is TGTGCCAGCAGCCCACAGACAGGGCTTCACTATGGCTACACCTTC.

The V gene is TRBV18, the J gene TRBJ2-1; 13 bases align to TRBD2. The V segment lost 2 bases and the J segment 8 bases; nucleotides outside the gene matches: 6. The CDR3 sequence is 16 residues long. Germline V gives CDR1 KGHSH, CDR2 LQKENI. The CDR3 sequence: CASSPTSGGAVYEQFF. The CDR3 DNA reads as TGTGCCAGCTCACCAACTAGCGGGGGGGCCGTCTATGAGCAGTTCTTC.

CDR3 residues: CASSGDRDTRFYEQYF. CDR3 sequence (DNA): TGTGCCAGCAGTGGAGATCGGGACACAAGATTCTACGAGCAGTACTTC. The rearrangement links TRBV25-1 to TRBJ2-7; tentatively, D is TRBD1 (6 bases). Germline V gene data show CDR1 as MGHDK and CDR2 as SYGVNS. Trimming left V 4 bases short and J 3 bases short, with 19 bases between. CDR3 length: 16 amino acids.

V and J are TRBV5-4 and TRBJ1-1, with no clear D. The germline CDR1 and CDR2 sequences are SGHNT and YYREEE (reference sequence). V lost 1 base and J 4 bases, leaving 11 bases between the germline ends. The CDR3 consists of 14 residues. This CDR3 is CASSLFGILTEAFF. Written as DNA, the CDR3 is TGTGCCAGCAGCTTGTTTGGCATCCTCACTGAAGCTTTCTTT.

This clone was detected a few times. J is TRBJ1-2 and V is TRBV27, with 10 bases matching TRBD1. From germline, CDR1 is MNHEY and CDR2 SMNVEV (reference sequence). V trimming: 3 bases; J trimming: 7 bases; junction bases outside the gene matches: 11. The CDR3 has 16 residues. As DNA, the CDR3 is TGTGCCAGCAGTTTCCTAGACAGGGGGCGGTTGGGTGGCTACACCTTC. As protein: CASSFLDRGRLGGYTF.

V gene TRBV19 combines with J gene TRBJ1-1, with TRBD1 matching over 8 bases. This CDR3 region has 13 residues. V gave up 6 bases and J gave up 9 bases; unmatched junction bases: 9. From germline, CDR1 is LNHDA and CDR2 SQIVND (reference sequence). The DNA for the CDR3 is TGTGCCAGTAGCCCGGACAGGGTATCGCAAGCTTTCTTT. Its protein is CASSPDRVSQAFF.

V is TRBV25-1 and J is TRBJ2-3, with 7 positions matching TRBD1. Germline V gene sequence: CDR1 MGHDK, CDR2 SYGVNS. The ends lost 4 bases at V and 2 bases at J; junction bases unmatched: 9. The CDR3 has 16 amino acids. Here the CDR3 reads CASSATRQGLTDTQYF. CDR3 DNA sequence: TGTGCCAGCAGTGCCACCCGACAGGGCCTCACAGATACGCAGTATTTT.

This clone came up once. The chain joins TRBV19 to TRBJ1-2; 7 bases map to TRBD1. The CDR3 is 14 residues long. V lost 7 bases, J lost 5 bases, and 10 bases stayed unmatched. Germline-derived CDR1 and CDR2 are LNHDA and SQIVND (reference sequence). The chain's CDR3 is CASTGDSDIYGYTF. Here the CDR3 DNA reads TGTGCCAGTACCGGGGACAGTGATATTTATGGCTACACCTTC.

This clone was seen a single time. This chain connects TRBV19 to TRBJ2-7, with 7 bases identical to TRBD2. The germline CDR1 and CDR2 sequences are LNHDA and SQIVND (reference sequence). V lost 3 bases, J lost 3 bases, and 5 bases stayed unmatched. The CDR3 covers 14 residues. The CDR3 reads CASSILAESYEQYF. The CDR3 nucleotides are TGTGCCAGTAGTATTCTAGCGGAGAGCTACGAGCAGTACTTC. Drawing the rest from reference TRBV19 and TRBJ2-7, the complete variable domain is DGGITQSPKYLFRKEGQNVTLSCEQNLNHDAMYWYRQDPGQGLRLIYYSQIVNDFQKGDIAEGYSVSREKKESFPLTVTSAQKNPTAFYLCASSILAESYEQYFGPGTRLTVT.

The chain recombines TRBV4-1 with TRBJ2-3; the match to TRBD1 covers 9 bases. The CDR3 is 16 amino acids. The V gene end was trimmed by 2 bases and the J gene end by 7 bases; junction bases not matched to a gene: 10. Germline CDR1 reads MGHRA; CDR2 reads YSYEKL. CDR3 bases: TGCGCCAGCAGCCAATTCCCTGGGGACAGGGCACATACGCAGTATTTT. This sequence encodes CASSQFPGDRAHTQYF.